These 31 T cell receptor beta chains came from one sample sequenced in a study of T cell clonotyping in hematopoietic cell transplantation. The assay was immunoSEQ multiplex PCR, and TCRdb's table has in-frame clones only and misses some. Of about 1,100 clones listed, approximately 96% are singletons. This specimen consisted of PBMCs, obtained 30 days after allogeneic stem cell transplant. The receptors were gathered from a male patient younger than 30 who had an allogeneic stem cell transplant from a related donor, so the T cells may come from the graft donor. Some clones in this sample may be carry-over from other donors' samples.

The chain combines TRBV6-1 with TRBJ2-3; 13 bases are shared with TRBD2. Germline V gives CDR1 MNHNS, CDR2 SASEGT. V shed 3 bases and J 2 bases; nucleotides not matched to a gene: 5. There are 17 residues in the CDR3. CDR3 amino acids: CASSDGTSGAFTDTQYF. In nucleotides, the CDR3 is TGTGCCAGCAGTGACGGGACTAGCGGGGCCTTCACAGATACGCAGTATTTT.

The chain joins TRBV27 to TRBJ2-7; possible D gene TRBD1, 6 bases. The V end lost 2 bases, the J end lost 3 bases, and 11 bases lay between the germline ends. Germline assignment: CDR1 MNHEY and CDR2 SMNVEV (reference sequence). The CDR3 is 14 residues long. The CDR3 DNA reads as TGTGCCAGCAGTTTAACCGGACAGCACTACGAGCAGTACGTC. This translates into CASSLTGQHYEQYV.

The chain recombines TRBV13 with TRBJ1-4, with 8 bases matching TRBD1. J lost 4 bases, V lost 3 bases, and 4 bases had no gene match. This CDR3 spans 15 amino acids. CDR1 is PRHDT, CDR2 FYEKMQ, per germline (reference sequence). The CDR3 loop reads CASSFRTGRNEKLFF. The CDR3, as DNA: TGTGCCAGCAGCTTCCGGACAGGGCGTAATGAAAAACTGTTTTTT.

J is TRBJ1-4 and V is TRBV14, with 10 bases identical to TRBD1. CDR3 length: 17 residues. With 4 bases clipped from V and 0 bases from J, the junction kept 5 bases outside the gene matches. Per the germline V gene, CDR1 is SGHDN and CDR2 is FVKESK. The CDR3 is CASSPGQGPATNEKLFF. The CDR3 DNA is TGTGCCAGCAGCCCGGGACAGGGGCCGGCAACTAATGAAAAACTGTTTTTT.

This chain uses TRBV5-1 with TRBJ1-1; a possible D gene is TRBD1 (5 bases). Germline assignment: CDR1 SGHRS and CDR2 YFSETQ. The V end was cut by 0 bases, the J end by 8 bases, with 14 bases between. The length of the CDR3 is 14 residues. The CDR3 is CASSLGTLGPEAFF. CDR3 nucleotides: TGCGCCAGCAGCTTGGGGACACTTGGTCCCGAAGCTTTCTTT.

The chain combines TRBV5-1 with TRBJ1-1, with a weak D call TRBD1 (5 bases). With 0 bases removed from V and 3 bases from J, the gap between germline ends came to 9 bases. The germline V gene encodes CDR1 SGHRS and CDR2 YFSETQ. CDR3 length equals 14 residues. This chain's CDR3 is CASSLAPGHTEAFF. In DNA form, the CDR3 reads TGCGCCAGCAGCTTGGCCCCAGGGCACACTGAAGCTTTCTTT.

The chain joins TRBV6-5 to TRBJ2-6; D call uncertain. Trimming stripped 7 bases from V and 0 bases from J, with 10 bases between. Germline CDR1 and CDR2: MNHEY and SVGAGI. CDR3 size: 15 residues. CDR3 DNA sequence: TGTGCCAGCAAAGTCAAACTCTCTGGGGCCAACGTCCTGACTTTC. Amino acids: CASKVKLSGANVLTF.

The chain links TRBV30 to TRBJ2-7, with D possibly TRBD1 on 6 matching bases. Trimming stripped 0 bases from V and 6 bases from J, with 12 bases between. CDR3 length: 13 residues. The germline CDR1 and CDR2 sequences are GTSNPN and SVGIG (reference sequence). The chain's CDR3 is CAWSVSGESEQYF. The CDR3 coding sequence is TGTGCCTGGAGTGTTTCAGGGGAAAGCGAGCAGTACTTC.

The rearrangement joins TRBV5-1 to TRBJ2-1, with TRBD2 matching 14 bases. V dropped 2 bases and J dropped 9; count of bases not matched to a gene: 16. From germline, CDR1 is SGHRS and CDR2 YFSETQ. This CDR3 contains 19 residues. CDR3 sequence reads: CASSFAPGRGTSGSGEQFF. The CDR3, as DNA: TGCGCCAGCAGCTTCGCCCCGGGGCGGGGGACTAGCGGGAGTGGTGAGCAGTTCTTC.

The gene calls are TRBV19 and TRBJ2-2; D is undetermined. V was cut by 2 bases and J by 1 base, with 5 bases left in between. The CDR3 extends over 14 amino acids. CDR1 is LNHDA and CDR2 is SQIVND in the germline V gene (reference sequence). The CDR3 nucleotides are TGTGCCAGTAGTATAATGGGGAACACCGGGGAGCTGTTTTTT. Protein sequence: CASSIMGNTGELFF.

J is TRBJ2-7 and V is TRBV7-8; D is undetermined. The CDR3 is 14 amino acids. The V end was cut by 2 bases, the J end by 2 bases, with 10 bases between. Looked up from germline, CDR1 is SGHVS and CDR2 is FQNEAQ. CDR3 sequence (DNA): TGTGCCAGCAGCTTACGTAACAGTCCCTACGAGCAGTACGTC. As protein: CASSLRNSPYEQYV.

This clone came up once. The CDR3 spells CAWKQYYGYTF. For the CDR3, the DNA is TGTGCCTGGAAACAGTACTATGGCTACACCTTC. The V gene is TRBV30, the J gene TRBJ1-2, with unresolved D. Germline V lookup: CDR1 GTSNPN, CDR2 SVGIG (reference sequence). The CDR3 spans 11 residues. Trimming stripped 4 bases from V and 3 bases from J, with 6 bases between.

The rearrangement joins TRBV7-2 to TRBJ2-1, with 7 nucleotides matching TRBD1. The V segment lost 4 bases and the J segment 4 bases; nucleotides outside the gene matches: 10. The CDR3 is 16 residues long. The germline CDR1 and CDR2 sequences are SGHTA and FQGNSA. The CDR3 here is CASSSRTQGVYNEQFF. CDR3 coding DNA: TGTGCCAGCAGCTCACGAACGCAGGGGGTTTACAATGAGCAGTTCTTC. Combining the CDR3 with reference TRBV7-2 and TRBJ2-1 gives the whole variable domain GAGVSQSPSNKVTEKGKDVELRCDPISGHTALYWYRQSLGQGLEFLIYFQGNSAPDKSGLPSDRFSAERTGGSVSTLTIQRTQQEDSAVYLCASSSRTQGVYNEQFFGPGTRLTVL.

This clone was seen just once. V is TRBV5-4 and J is TRBJ1-1; D not resolved. The CDR3 runs to 13 residues. Germline assignment: CDR1 SGHNT and CDR2 YYREEE (reference sequence). Trimming took off 0 bases at V and 3 bases at J, with 6 bases between the two ends. The DNA of the CDR3 is TGTGCCAGCAGCTTGGAGGAGGACACTGAAGCTTTCTTT. Encoded protein: CASSLEEDTEAFF.

The V call is TRBV4-1, the J call TRBJ2-7; the D is unclear. V gave up 2 bases and J gave up 5 bases, with 10 bases separating them. This CDR3 has 13 amino acids. Germline-derived CDR1 and CDR2 are MGHRA and YSYEKL. The DNA for the CDR3 is TGCGCCAGCAGCCAATCAGGATCTCACGAGCAGTACTTC. It yields the protein CASSQSGSHEQYF.

The rearrangement links TRBV30 to TRBJ2-5; no reliable D call. Trimming removed 0 bases at V and 4 bases at J, with 6 bases between. Germline V gene data show CDR1 as GTSNPN and CDR2 as SVGIG (reference sequence). The CDR3 length is 12 residues. CDR3 DNA: TGTGCCTGGAGTGTACTCGGAGAGACCCAGTACTTC. Encoded protein: CAWSVLGETQYF.

This sequence joins TRBV2 and TRBJ1-2, with 10 bases that match TRBD1. Trimming at V came to 6 bases and at J to 7 bases, leaving 5 bases not matched to a gene. The CDR3 is made up of 13 amino acids. Germline V lookup: CDR1 SNHLY, CDR2 FYNNEI. The CDR3 spells CASSPTGGSGYTF. DNA for the CDR3: TGTGCCAGCAGCCCGACAGGGGGCAGTGGCTACACCTTC.

The count of this clone is one. V usage is TRBV2 and J usage is TRBJ2-5; 14 bases line up with TRBD2. J was trimmed by 9 bases and V by 5 bases; bases with no gene match: 8. Germline V gene data show CDR1 as SNHLY and CDR2 as FYNNEI. There are 15 residues in the CDR3. In DNA, the CDR3 is TGTGCCAGCAGTACGGGACTAGCGGGAGTTGAGCCCCAGTACTTC. Its translation is CASSTGLAGVEPQYF. Based on the CDR3 plus reference TRBV2 and TRBJ2-5, the full variable domain is EPEVTQTPSHQVTQMGQEVILRCVPISNHLYFYWYRQILGQKVEFLVSFYNNEISEKSEIFDDQFSVERPDGSNFTLKIRSTKLEDSAMYFCASSTGLAGVEPQYFGPGTRLLVL.

The CDR3 here is CASSYAVAGTSYEQYV. CDR3 DNA sequence: TGTGCCAGCAGTTACGCCGTAGCGGGAACCTCCTACGAGCAGTACGTC. This chain joins TRBV6-5 and TRBJ2-7; 8 bases are a match to TRBD2. Germline V gene data show CDR1 as MNHEY and CDR2 as SVGAGI. After removal of 2 bases from V and 0 bases from J, the junction contained 6 bases not matched to a gene. The CDR3 loop spans 16 amino acids.

This clone was counted a single time. V usage is TRBV2 and J usage is TRBJ1-2; TRBD1 agrees at 7 bases. The germline V gene has CDR1 SNHLY and CDR2 FYNNEI. Trimming removed 8 bases from V and 5 bases from J; junction bases left unmatched: 5. The CDR3 has 12 amino acids. The CDR3 DNA is TGTGCCAGCCGCCGGGACAGTTATGGCTACACCTTC. It encodes CASRRDSYGYTF.

CDR3 in DNA: TGTGCCTGGACTAGTATACGGACAGGGACCTACGAGCAGTACTTC. It yields the protein CAWTSIRTGTYEQYF. The V gene is TRBV30, the J gene TRBJ2-7; 8 positions match TRBD1. J was trimmed by 2 bases and V by 4 bases; bases with no gene match: 10. This CDR3 region has 15 residues. CDR1 is GTSNPN, CDR2 SVGIG, per germline (reference sequence). Supplemented by reference TRBV30 and TRBJ2-7, the full variable domain reads SQTIHQWPATLVQPVGSPLSLECTVEGTSNPNLYWYRQAAGRGLQLLFYSVGIGQISSEVPQNLSASRPQDRQFILSSKKLLLSDSGFYLCAWTSIRTGTYEQYFGPGTRLTVT.

This chain links TRBV14 with TRBJ2-1; D not resolved. With 4 bases removed from V and 1 base from J, the gap between germline ends came to 11 bases. CDR1 is SGHDN and CDR2 is FVKESK in the germline V gene. The CDR3 totals 15 residues. CDR3 amino acids: CASSPIPTSYNEQFF. CDR3 sequence (DNA): TGTGCCAGCAGCCCGATCCCAACTTCCTACAATGAGCAGTTCTTC.

The genes are TRBV5-8 and TRBJ2-3, with D possibly being TRBD1 (6 bases). The CDR3 consists of 14 residues. Looked up from germline, CDR1 is SGHTS and CDR2 is YDEGEE. Trimming took 2 bases from V and 7 from J, leaving 14 bases between them. In nucleotides, the CDR3 is TGTGCCAGCAGCTTCCCCCCGAGGGGGAATACGCAGTATTTT. Protein sequence: CASSFPPRGNTQYF.

This chain links TRBV30 with TRBJ2-5, with 7 bases matching TRBD1. This CDR3 has 15 residues. J lost 4 bases, V lost 2 bases, and 10 bases had no gene match. CDR1 and CDR2 from the germline V gene are GTSNPN and SVGIG (reference sequence). The CDR3 reads CAWSLPTGYLETQYF. CDR3 nucleotide sequence: TGTGCCTGGAGTCTACCGACAGGGTATTTAGAGACCCAGTACTTC.

The chain recombines TRBV30 with TRBJ2-7, with D unclear. The V end was cut by 4 bases, the J end by 5 bases, with 12 bases between. Germline lookup yields CDR1 GTSNPN and CDR2 SVGIG (reference sequence). The CDR3 has 12 residues. CDR3 loop: CAWTQKVNEQYF. In DNA, the CDR3 is TGTGCCTGGACTCAGAAAGTCAACGAGCAGTACTTC.

This chain connects TRBV7-3 to TRBJ1-1; tentative D call: TRBD1 (6 bases). The germline V gene encodes CDR1 SGHTA and CDR2 FQGTGA. This CDR3 spans 14 amino acids. With 4 bases removed from V and 1 base from J, the gap between germline ends came to 10 bases. The DNA for the CDR3 is TGTGCCAGCAGCTCGTCGACAGGGAACACTGAAGCTTTCTTT. Its translation is CASSSSTGNTEAFF.

The chain recombines TRBV18 with TRBJ2-7; tentatively, D is TRBD2 (7 bases). The germline CDR1 and CDR2 sequences are KGHSH and LQKENI. The CDR3 is 14 residues long. Trimming took 5 bases from V and 4 from J, leaving 15 bases between them. In nucleotides, the CDR3 is TGTGCCAGCTCAAGGGGGGAGGGAACATACGAGCAGTACGTC. Residues: CASSRGEGTYEQYV.

V and J are TRBV29-1 and TRBJ1-2, with D maybe TRBD1 (6 bases). This CDR3 is built from 10 residues. With 6 bases removed from V and 5 bases from J, the gap between germline ends came to 7 bases. The germline V gene has CDR1 SQVTM and CDR2 ANQGSEA. CDR3 coding DNA: TGCAGCGTACAGGGATATGGCTACACCTTC. Translation gives CSVQGYGYTF.

This rearrangement joins TRBV10-3 to TRBJ2-3; 10 positions agree with TRBD2. V shed 3 bases, J shed 2 bases, and the junction held 8 bases outside the gene matches. CDR1 is ENHRY and CDR2 is SYGVKD in the germline V gene. This CDR3 region has 17 residues. CDR3 sequence: CAISESPGTSVTDTQYF. CDR3 coding DNA: TGTGCCATCAGTGAAAGCCCCGGGACTAGCGTCACAGATACGCAGTATTTT.

The DNA of the CDR3 is TGTGCCAGCAGCAAGTCCGGGGGCCAGCCCCAGCATTTT. Translation gives CASSKSGGQPQHF. The chain employs TRBV7-9 and TRBJ1-5; tentatively, D is TRBD1 (6 bases). Germline CDR1 reads SEHNR; CDR2 reads FQNEAQ (reference sequence). The CDR3 runs to 13 residues. Trimming removed 5 bases from V and 7 bases from J, with 12 bases in between.

The V and J genes are TRBV30 and TRBJ1-2; D is unresolved. Trimming pared 0 bases from V and 6 bases from J, leaving 8 bases between. CDR1 and CDR2 (germline): GTSNPN, SVGIG (reference sequence). The CDR3 runs 12 residues. For the CDR3, the DNA is TGTGCCTGGAGTGTACAGTCGGATGGCTACACCTTC. Translated, it gives CAWSVQSDGYTF. Using reference TRBV30 and TRBJ1-2 for the parts outside the CDR3, the full variable domain is SQTIHQWPATLVQPVGSPLSLECTVEGTSNPNLYWYRQAAGRGLQLLFYSVGIGQISSEVPQNLSASRPQDRQFILSSKKLLLSDSGFYLCAWSVQSDGYTFGSGTRLTVV.